This entry lists 22 T cell receptor beta chains sequenced from one sample in a study of blood T cell repertoires in COVID-19. Libraries were prepared by immunoSEQ multiplex PCR; TCRdb keeps only in-frame clonotypes and omits some of them. This sample has about 150,000 clones, with 80% to 85% found just once. Sequencing used peripheral blood. The receptors were sampled from a man aged 65-85 years with active or convalescent COVID-19.

This sequence joins TRBV5-1 and TRBJ2-7; 12 positions match TRBD1. V shed 4 bases, J shed 7 bases, and the junction held 6 bases outside the gene matches. This CDR3 contains 14 residues. Germline values: CDR1 SGHRS, CDR2 YFSETQ. The CDR3 sequence: CASSRRDRGQEQYF. CDR3 in DNA: TGCGCCAGCAGCAGAAGGGACAGGGGGCAAGAGCAGTACTTC. Variable domain in full (rest from reference TRBV5-1 and TRBJ2-7): KAGVTQTPRYLIKTRGQQVTLSCSPISGHRSVSWYQQTPGQGLQFLFEYFSETQRNKGNFPGRFSGRQFSNSRSEMNVSTLELGDSALYLCASSRRDRGQEQYFGPGTRLTVT.

The chain has TRBV4-1 and TRBJ2-5; the match to TRBD2 covers 8 bases. J lost 7 bases, V lost 2 bases, and 6 bases had no gene match. Looked up from germline, CDR1 is MGHRA and CDR2 is YSYEKL. The CDR3 sequence is 14 residues long. CDR3 coding DNA: TGCGCCAGCAGCCAATCACTAGCGGTGCCGACCCAGTACTTC. This translates into CASSQSLAVPTQYF.

V is TRBV6-6 and J is TRBJ1-2; D possibly corresponds to TRBD1 (6 bases). V lost 0 bases, J lost 6 bases, and 14 bases lay in between. This CDR3 has 15 amino acids. Germline CDR1 and CDR2: MNHNY and SVGAGI (reference sequence). The CDR3 DNA follows: TGTGCCAGCAGTTACTCTTCGGGGACATCAGATGGCTACACCTTC. Translation: CASSYSSGTSDGYTF.

The chain employs TRBV7-8 and TRBJ2-1, with TRBD2 matching over 10 bases. This CDR3 comprises 16 residues. Germline CDR1 is SGHVS and CDR2 is FQNEAQ. Trimming at V came to 3 bases and at J to 4 bases, leaving 6 bases not matched to a gene. The CDR3 here is CASSFLAGGPYNEQFF. As DNA, the CDR3 is TGTGCCAGCAGCTTTTTAGCGGGAGGACCGTACAATGAGCAGTTCTTC. Combining the CDR3 with reference TRBV7-8 and TRBJ2-1 gives the whole variable domain GAGVSQSPRYKVAKRGQDVALRCDPISGHVSLFWYQQALGQGPEFLTYFQNEAQLDKSGLPSDRFFAERPEGSVSTLKIQRTQQEDSAVYLCASSFLAGGPYNEQFFGPGTRLTVL.

This clone was picked up a small number of times. The gene calls are TRBV11-2 and TRBJ2-6, with 8 bases aligning to TRBD1. The length of the CDR3 is 19 residues. The trim removed 3 bases at V and 2 bases at J, leaving 12 bases unmatched. CDR1 and CDR2 (germline): SGHAT, FQNNGV. CDR3 sequence (DNA): TGTGCCAGCAGCTTCTCCCCCGGACAGGGTCGGACTGGGGCCAACGTCCTGACTTTC. The encoded protein is CASSFSPGQGRTGANVLTF.

The chain couples TRBV7-2 to TRBJ1-1, with 11 bases identical to TRBD1. Germline V gene sequence: CDR1 SGHTA, CDR2 FQGNSA. V lost 2 bases, J lost 3 bases, and 8 bases stayed unmatched. This CDR3 region has 17 residues. The CDR3 is CASSLLLVGQGDTEAFF. Written as DNA, the CDR3 is TGTGCCAGCAGCTTATTGTTGGTGGGACAGGGGGACACTGAAGCTTTCTTT.

This clone was found once. This sequence joins TRBV7-2 and TRBJ1-5, with a possible D match to TRBD1 (6 bases). Germline V CDR1 and CDR2: SGHTA, FQGNSA. Trimming pared 1 base from V and 6 bases from J, leaving 16 bases between. The CDR3 loop spans 16 amino acids. The CDR3 bases are TGTGCCAGCAGCTTAGAGCGGCCAGGGGCAGGTCAGCCCCAGCATTTT. Translated, it gives CASSLERPGAGQPQHF.

V and J are TRBV5-5 and TRBJ2-5; D might be TRBD2 (5 bases). Trimming removed 0 bases from V and 5 bases from J, with 11 bases in between. The germline gives CDR1 SGHKS, CDR2 YYEKEE (reference sequence). This CDR3 region has 14 residues. The CDR3 bases are TGTGCCAGCAGCTTGGGAGGGCTCCGGGAGACCCAGTACTTC. It encodes CASSLGGLRETQYF.

The rearrangement joins TRBV7-2 to TRBJ2-3; 10 nucleotides match TRBD1. This CDR3 has 16 residues. Germline lookup yields CDR1 SGHTA and CDR2 FQGNSA. J lost 3 bases, V lost 6 bases, and 9 bases had no gene match. CDR3 sequence reads: CASSPAGTGVTDTQYF. The CDR3 region has the DNA TGTGCCAGCAGTCCGGCCGGGACAGGGGTTACAGATACGCAGTATTTT. Complete variable domain (other parts from reference TRBV7-2 and TRBJ2-3): GAGVSQSPSNKVTEKGKDVELRCDPISGHTALYWYRQSLGQGLEFLIYFQGNSAPDKSGLPSDRFSAERTGGSVSTLTIQRTQQEDSAVYLCASSPAGTGVTDTQYFGPGTRLTVL.

The rearrangement uses TRBV6-6 and TRBJ2-1; TRBD2 aligns across 7 bases. V lost 3 bases, J lost 4 bases, and 6 bases stayed unmatched. There are 15 residues in the CDR3. Germline-derived CDR1 and CDR2 are MNHNY and SVGAGI (reference sequence). The CDR3 DNA is TGTGCCAGCAGTTATTTAGTCGGGAGGTACAATGAGCAGTTCTTC. It specifies CASSYLVGRYNEQFF.

The V call is TRBV7-3, the J call TRBJ2-5; 7 nucleotides match TRBD2. Unmatched junction bases numbered 26, after V lost 5 bases and J lost 5 bases. Germline CDR1 reads SGHTA; CDR2 reads FQGTGA. This CDR3 spans 20 amino acids. The CDR3 DNA reads as TGTGCCAGCAGCCCCGGAACCCCTTCGACTAGCTGGGTACCTGTGGAGACCCAGTACTTC. Its protein product is CASSPGTPSTSWVPVETQYF. Full variable domain (remainder filled in from reference TRBV7-3 and TRBJ2-5): GAGVSQTPSNKVTEKGKYVELRCDPISGHTALYWYRQSLGQGPEFLIYFQGTGAADDSGLPNDRFFAVRPEGSVSTLKIQRTERGDSAVYLCASSPGTPSTSWVPVETQYFGPGTRLLVL.

The chain is built from TRBV7-9 and TRBJ2-2; D not certain. Germline lookup yields CDR1 SEHNR and CDR2 FQNEAQ (reference sequence). The CDR3 is made up of 14 amino acids. V was shortened by 1 base and J by 8 bases, with 11 bases between the two germline ends. The CDR3 region is CASSLVLPEGELFF. The CDR3 DNA reads TGTGCCAGCAGCTTAGTACTCCCTGAGGGGGAGCTGTTTTTT.

V usage is TRBV29-1 and J usage is TRBJ1-1; D may be TRBD1 (5 bases). With 4 bases removed from V and 1 base from J, the gap between germline ends came to 10 bases. This CDR3 is 13 amino acids long. The germline V gene has CDR1 SQVTM and CDR2 ANQGSEA. The CDR3 bases are TGCAGCGTTGCGGAGGGGACGAACACTGAAGCTTTCTTT. This encodes CSVAEGTNTEAFF.

The chain joins TRBV6-5 to TRBJ2-5; 7 bases line up with TRBD1. CDR1 and CDR2 from the germline V gene are MNHEY and SVGAGI. The CDR3 contains 15 residues. The J segment lost 1 base and the V segment lost 2 bases, leaving 4 bases of the junction unmatched. In nucleotides, the CDR3 is TGTGCCAGCAGTTACGTACAGGGGTTCCAAGAGACCCAGTACTTC. Amino acid sequence: CASSYVQGFQETQYF.

The rearrangement joins TRBV2 to TRBJ1-5; D not resolved. The CDR3 totals 13 residues. V gave up 4 bases and J gave up 0 bases, with 4 bases separating them. Germline V gene lookup returns CDR1 SNHLY and CDR2 FYNNEI. CDR3 sequence: CASSVNSNQPQHF. The CDR3 region has the DNA TGTGCCAGCAGTGTAAATAGCAATCAGCCCCAGCATTTT. Based on the CDR3 plus reference TRBV2 and TRBJ1-5, the full variable domain is EPEVTQTPSHQVTQMGQEVILRCVPISNHLYFYWYRQILGQKVEFLVSFYNNEISEKSEIFDDQFSVERPDGSNFTLKIRSTKLEDSAMYFCASSVNSNQPQHFGDGTRLSIL.

V usage is TRBV4-3 and J usage is TRBJ1-1, with D unclear. The V gene lost 7 bases and the J gene lost 3 bases, with 12 bases spanning the gap. Germline assignment: CDR1 LGHNA and CDR2 YSLEER. CDR3 length equals 13 residues. The CDR3 bases are TGCGCCAGCAAATCCCCCGGGTACACTGAAGCTTTCTTT. Translated, it gives CASKSPGYTEAFF.

The V gene is TRBV28, the J gene TRBJ1-5; no clear D. Germline CDR1 MDHEN, CDR2 SYDVKM. Trimming shortened V by 6 bases and J by 0 bases, and 15 bases separated the two germline ends. There are 16 residues in the CDR3. The CDR3 sequence: CASSPAGRHSNQPQHF. As DNA, the CDR3 is TGTGCCAGCAGCCCCGCCGGGAGACATAGCAATCAGCCCCAGCATTTT.

The chain recombines TRBV11-2 with TRBJ1-1; possible D gene TRBD1, 6 bases. Germline assignment: CDR1 SGHAT and CDR2 FQNNGV. V lost 5 bases and J 3 bases, leaving 16 bases between the germline ends. The CDR3 has 15 amino acids. The CDR3 protein is CASSPAGAIYTEAFF. CDR3 coding DNA: TGTGCCAGCAGCCCCGCGGGGGCTATCTACACTGAAGCTTTCTTT.

The chain combines TRBV28 with TRBJ1-2; unclear D gene. This CDR3 comprises 17 residues. Germline V gives CDR1 MDHEN, CDR2 SYDVKM. Deletions cut 5 bases from V and 0 bases from J, with 19 bases between. CDR3 protein: CASSATGSGSSNYGYTF. In DNA, the CDR3 is TGTGCCAGCAGTGCTACGGGCAGCGGATCCTCTAACTATGGCTACACCTTC.

This clone was detected many times. The V call is TRBV5-1, the J call TRBJ2-7; 7 positions agree with TRBD1. CDR3 size: 15 residues. Germline CDR1 SGHRS, CDR2 YFSETQ. J gave up 2 bases and V 4 bases, and 9 bases lay outside the gene matches. The CDR3 is CASSVLTGVAYEQYF. Here the CDR3 DNA reads TGCGCCAGCAGCGTACTCACAGGGGTGGCCTACGAGCAGTACTTC.

This chain joins TRBV28 and TRBJ2-3, with D possibly being TRBD2 (6 bases). The germline V gene has CDR1 MDHEN and CDR2 SYDVKM. The CDR3 is made up of 13 amino acids. This CDR3 is CAAGPRRGDTQYF. CDR3 nucleotides: TGTGCGGCGGGACCGAGAAGGGGAGATACGCAGTATTTT.

This chain uses TRBV27 with TRBJ2-3; 7 bases are a match to TRBD2. With V trimmed by 6 bases and J by 2 bases, 8 bases remained unmatched. The CDR3 runs 15 residues. CDR1 is MNHEY, CDR2 SMNVEV, per germline (reference sequence). The CDR3 sequence is CASSDGGVFTDTQYF. Written as DNA, the CDR3 is TGTGCCAGCAGCGATGGGGGGGTTTTCACAGATACGCAGTATTTT.